The 19 T cell receptor beta chains below were found in one sample sequenced in a study of regulatory and conventional T cells in RAG deficiency (dated by TCRdb to the late 2010s). Before genomic DNA extraction, conventional CD4+ T cells were isolated from blood as CD25-low CD127-high cells. Receptor libraries were prepared by the immunoSEQ multiplex PCR assay. Here the immuneACCESS table is served through TCRdb, limited to in-frame sequences with V and J called. Missing clones are a known gap in these copies; in checked studies unresolved V genes cover under half, and the rest lacks a known reason. This sample is represented by about 30,000 clones; approximately 96% of them were singletons. The ten largest clones capture roughly 0.35% of the sample. The same sample was also used in a study of regulatory T cells. The second publication reports: In the multiplex PCR, 52 forward TRBV primers and 13 reverse TRBJ primers were used, and assay-based and computational corrections were applied for amplification bias.

Sample: CD25- CD4+ T cells sorted from blood. All receptors come from a human donor in good health.

This chain connects TRBV7-2 to TRBJ1-1; possibly TRBD1 for D (5 bases). Germline CDR1 SGHTA, CDR2 FQGNSA. This CDR3 is built from 13 residues. The V end was cut by 2 bases, the J end by 3 bases, with 7 bases between. Written as DNA, the CDR3 is TGTGCCAGCAGCTTACAGGGTGACACTGAAGCTTTCTTT. It yields the protein CASSLQGDTEAFF.

The chain has TRBV7-2 and TRBJ2-7; D is possibly TRBD1 (6 bases). The CDR3 spans 15 residues. In germline, CDR1 is SGHTA, CDR2 FQGNSA. V was clipped by 1 base and J by 6 bases, with 16 bases between them. This CDR3 is CASSLVQGLGGEQYF. Written as DNA, the CDR3 is TGTGCCAGCAGCTTAGTTCAGGGGTTAGGTGGCGAGCAGTACTTC.

The J gene is TRBJ2-7, the V gene TRBV6-1; D remains unclear. CDR1 and CDR2 (germline): MNHNS, SASEGT. This CDR3 is built from 12 residues. The germline V and J ends were trimmed by 6 bases and 1 base, with 7 bases remaining between them. As DNA, the CDR3 is TGTGCCAGCAGCACAGTATCCTACGAGCAGTACTTC. This codes for CASSTVSYEQYF.

V is TRBV9 and J is TRBJ2-1; 12 bases align to TRBD2. CDR1 is SGDLS, CDR2 YYNGEE, per germline. J was trimmed by 4 bases and V by 3 bases; bases with no gene match: 5. The CDR3 covers 16 residues. Here the CDR3 reads CASSATSGSSYNEQFF. The CDR3, as DNA: TGTGCCAGCAGCGCGACTAGCGGGAGCAGTTACAATGAGCAGTTCTTC.

The genes are TRBV25-1 and TRBJ2-7; D ambiguous. The V gene's germline CDR1 is MGHDK and CDR2 SYGVNS. The CDR3 is 13 amino acids. Trimming stripped 5 bases from V and 0 bases from J, with 8 bases between. The CDR3 DNA reads TGTGCCAGCAGTCGTACAGCCTCCTACGAGCAGTACTTC. Protein sequence: CASSRTASYEQYF.

This clone occurred a few times. The gene calls are TRBV6-5 and TRBJ2-1, with a possible D match to TRBD1 (5 bases). V was clipped by 2 bases and J by 7 bases, with 15 bases between them. Germline V gene sequence: CDR1 MNHEY, CDR2 SVGAGI. This CDR3 is built from 15 residues. The CDR3 coding sequence is TGTGCCAGCAGTTACCCCGGGCAGGGAAGAAATGAGCAGTTCTTC. This sequence encodes CASSYPGQGRNEQFF.

This chain uses TRBV5-4 with TRBJ2-5; perhaps TRBD1 as D (6 bases). This CDR3 is built from 14 residues. The germline gives CDR1 SGHNT, CDR2 YYREEE (reference sequence). The V end was cut by 2 bases, the J end by 2 bases, with 10 bases between. The CDR3 spells CASSFRGGQETQYF. DNA of the CDR3: TGTGCCAGCAGCTTTAGAGGGGGACAAGAGACCCAGTACTTC.

The V call is TRBV6-4, the J call TRBJ2-1, with TRBD2 matching over 9 bases. The CDR3 is 19 residues long. V gave up 7 bases and J gave up 5 bases; unmatched junction bases: 21. The germline CDR1 and CDR2 sequences are MRHNA and SNTAGT. For the CDR3, the DNA is TGTGCCAGCATTTTCGGGACTAGCTTTGGCGGACTCTCGGACAATGAGCAGTTCTTC. It encodes CASIFGTSFGGLSDNEQFF.

This sequence joins TRBV10-1 and TRBJ2-7; maybe TRBD1 (6 bases). The CDR3 length is 15 residues. V lost 3 bases to trimming and J lost 6 bases, with 18 bases between them. Per the germline V gene, CDR1 is WNHNN and CDR2 is SYGVQD (reference sequence). The chain's CDR3 is CASSDLLGTIPEQYF. CDR3 bases: TGCGCCAGCAGTGATCTACTAGGGACAATCCCCGAGCAGTACTTC.

The chain joins TRBV5-1 to TRBJ2-2; D is perhaps TRBD1 (6 bases). Germline values: CDR1 SGHRS, CDR2 YFSETQ. The CDR3 extends over 16 amino acids. V was clipped by 0 bases and J by 0 bases, with 9 bases between them. CDR3 sequence (DNA): TGCGCCAGCAGCTTGGGTACAGGGCCGAACACCGGGGAGCTGTTTTTT. As protein: CASSLGTGPNTGELFF.

The chain employs TRBV19 and TRBJ1-1; D remains ambiguous. V was shortened by 5 bases and J by 1 base, with 14 bases between the two germline ends. Germline CDR1 reads LNHDA; CDR2 reads SQIVND (reference sequence). CDR3 length: 15 amino acids. In DNA, the CDR3 is TGTGCCAGTAGTTCCCCGAGGAAACCGAACACTGAAGCTTTCTTT. It translates to CASSSPRKPNTEAFF.

The V and J genes are TRBV7-4 and TRBJ2-5; 7 bases line up with TRBD1. The J call is uncertain, as TRBJ2-7 better fits the DNA end. The CDR3 sequence is 16 residues long. CDR1 is SGHVT, CDR2 SQSDAQ, per germline. The CDR3 sequence is CASTHGRQGQSYEQYF. CDR3 DNA: TGTGCCAGCACCCACGGAAGACAGGGACAATCCTACGAGCAGTACTTC.

The chain recombines TRBV6-6 with TRBJ2-3; 8 bases line up with TRBD2. The CDR3 runs 13 residues. CDR1 and CDR2 from the germline V gene are MNHNY and SVGAGI (reference sequence). V lost 6 bases to trimming and J lost 5 bases; unmatched junction nucleotides: 4. CDR3 amino acids: CASRGSGEDTQYF. For the CDR3, the DNA is TGTGCCAGCAGAGGTAGCGGGGAAGATACGCAGTATTTT.

The V and J genes are TRBV5-1 and TRBJ2-1; a weak D match, TRBD2 (6 bases). Germline V gene data show CDR1 as SGHRS and CDR2 as YFSETQ. The CDR3 contains 15 residues. V gave up 4 bases and J gave up 7 bases, with 18 bases separating them. CDR3 DNA sequence: TGCGCCAGCAGCCAAAGGACTACGAATTTGAATGAGCAGTTCTTC. Its protein is CASSQRTTNLNEQFF.

This sequence joins TRBV6-5 and TRBJ1-1; TRBD1 is a possible D gene (5 bases). The CDR3 length is 16 residues. Germline V gene lookup returns CDR1 MNHEY and CDR2 SVGAGI. V was trimmed by 1 base and J by 1 base, leaving 13 bases between them. CDR3 sequence reads: CASSYYQGKGNTEAFF. The CDR3 DNA reads as TGTGCCAGCAGTTACTACCAGGGAAAAGGGAACACTGAAGCTTTCTTT.

CDR3 coding DNA: TGTGCCAGCCCCCCCTTCGGGACTAGCCGATCCGAGCAGTACTTC. Protein product: CASPPFGTSRSEQYF. The V call is TRBV6-5, the J call TRBJ2-7; 9 bases agree with TRBD2. Germline lookup yields CDR1 MNHEY and CDR2 SVGAGI. The CDR3 runs to 15 residues. V gave up 8 bases and J gave up 6 bases; unmatched junction bases: 14.

The rearrangement joins TRBV6-1 to TRBJ1-2; weak D call: TRBD1 (5 bases). This CDR3 has 13 amino acids. Germline V gene data show CDR1 as MNHNS and CDR2 as SASEGT. Trimming removed 3 bases at V and 5 bases at J, with 10 bases between. CDR3 amino acids: CASSDGGGYGYTF. The CDR3 nucleotides read TGTGCCAGCAGTGACGGGGGGGGATATGGCTACACCTTC.

The rearrangement joins TRBV6-5 to TRBJ2-1, with 11 bases that match TRBD2. The germline gives CDR1 MNHEY, CDR2 SVGAGI. CDR3 length: 15 amino acids. Trimming took 5 bases from V and 7 from J; bases not matched to a gene: 7. The CDR3 sequence: CASSIGTSGLNEQFF. The CDR3 DNA reads TGTGCCAGCAGTATTGGGACTAGCGGCCTTAATGAGCAGTTCTTC.

The chain couples TRBV28 to TRBJ2-1; 12 bases fit TRBD1. The CDR3 is made up of 15 amino acids. V shed 6 bases, J shed 9 bases, and the junction held 9 bases outside the gene matches. The germline V gene encodes CDR1 MDHEN and CDR2 SYDVKM. The CDR3 region is CASSSGGTGGSEQFF. The CDR3 nucleotides are TGTGCCAGCAGCAGTGGAGGGACAGGGGGCTCTGAGCAGTTCTTC.